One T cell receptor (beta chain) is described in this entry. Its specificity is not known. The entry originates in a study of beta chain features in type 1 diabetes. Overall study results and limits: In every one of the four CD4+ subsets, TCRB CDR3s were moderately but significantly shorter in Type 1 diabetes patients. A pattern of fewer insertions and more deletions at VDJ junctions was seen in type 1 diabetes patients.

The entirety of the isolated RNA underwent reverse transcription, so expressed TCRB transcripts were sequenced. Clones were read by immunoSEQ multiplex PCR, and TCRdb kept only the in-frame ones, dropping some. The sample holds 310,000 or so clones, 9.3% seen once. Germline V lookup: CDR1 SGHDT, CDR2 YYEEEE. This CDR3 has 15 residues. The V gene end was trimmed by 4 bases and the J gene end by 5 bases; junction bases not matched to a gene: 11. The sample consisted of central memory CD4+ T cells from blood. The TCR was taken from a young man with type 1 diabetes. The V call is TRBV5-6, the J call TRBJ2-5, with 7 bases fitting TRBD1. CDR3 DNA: TGTGCCAGCAGCGTCCCGACAGGGATCGAGGAGACCCAGTACTTC. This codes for CASSVPTGIEETQYF. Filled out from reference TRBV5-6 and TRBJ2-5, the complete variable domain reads DAGVTQSPTHLIKTRGQQVTLRCSPKSGHDTVSWYQQALGQGPQFIFQYYEEEERQRGNFPDRFSGHQFPNYSSELNVNALLLGDSALYLCASSVPTGIEETQYFGPGTRLLVL.